What follows is one TCR beta chain and its context. Its antigen is unknown. Base-call qualities are not available, and no considerably larger clone is one nucleotide away. These data belong to a study of draining lymph node invasion in breast cancer (TCRdb year 2020). In terms of the full investigation: Metastasis in lymph nodes was diagnosed using histology and cytokeratin immunohistochemistry and was confirmed with EpCAM/CD45 flow cytometry. In a separate targeted assay, sorted memory regulatory T cells and memory conventional CD4 T cells were compared across breast cancer tissues by bulk TCR-beta CDR3 sequencing. Matched non-invaded and tumor-invaded tumor-draining lymph nodes plus the primary tumor were contributed by each patient, with both Treg and Tconv subsets profiled. In the separate targeted TCR sequencing, lymph nodes from roughly five patients were covered, and primary tumors were sequenced for three of those patients. The paper's findings and limits, for the study overall: Shared TCRs between Treg and Tconv subsets were considered suggestive but not proof of common clonal origin. Data could not resolve whether Treg conversion occurred in a given organ or whether converted Tregs recirculated between nodes and tumor. The tumor top-100 clone tracking analysis could be carried out in only a couple of patients. Some clones from the top 100 tumor clones were found in both invaded and non-invaded nodes, which suggests recirculation between the tumor and the draining nodes. According to the targeted TCR-seq data, Tregs appeared to be more clonally expanded than Tconvs in every tissue, and both subsets had lower diversity in tumor than in lymph nodes. In each tissue, about 12-22% of Treg TCRs were also present in Tconvs, a finding interpreted as suggesting peripheral induction of Tregs.

Via the germline V gene, CDR1 is MNHEY and CDR2 SVGAGI. A distance of 17 bases separates the germline ends of V and J, which lose 6 bases and 2 bases respectively. Its CDR3 holds 15 amino acids, cysteine through phenylalanine. The DNA shown is the 45-base CDR3, in frame from base 1. CD4+ CD45RA- CD25- cells were sorted as memory conventional CD4 T cells. Tumor-draining lymph nodes were classified as non-invaded or invaded according to the absence or presence of metastatic tumor cells. T cells were pre-enriched with a Miltenyi Pan T Cell isolation kit before staining and sorting. Immunohistochemistry for estrogen receptor, progesterone receptor, HER2 and Ki-67 was used to characterize primary tumors. Fresh surgical tissue was processed within a few hours after surgery by being cut into small fragments. The tissue fragments were enzymatically digested with Liberase TL plus DNase for about 21 minutes and then passed through a 40-micrometer strainer. After DAPI live/dead staining, sorting was performed on a BD FACS Aria II with about 97-99% purity. The sorted cells were lysed in TCL buffer, and a Norgen Single Cell RNA purification kit, including DNase treatment, was used to purify the RNA.

Libraries were made using bulk RNA-seq. The sequencing machine was an Illumina HiSeq 2500. From the authors' description of their analysis: For the separate targeted TCR-seq dataset, MiXCR version 2.1.5 with default parameters extracted and quantified CDR3 sequences from raw reads. The separate targeted TCR-seq dataset defined each TCR-beta clone by its combination of V gene, J gene and CDR3 sequence. In the separate targeted TCR-seq dataset, clones with fewer than three counts were first removed, after which only the 90% most strongly expressed clones per sample were kept. In the separate targeted TCR-seq dataset, Treg-Tconv overlap was calculated per tissue as the number of shared clones divided by the total number of Treg clones, multiplied by 100. TCRdb handled the public reads itself, with Q25 trimming in fastp and clone calling in MiXCR, and kept productive beta chains. For every CDR3 protein sequence, its rows merge into one entry that carries the most common genes and DNA. The V and J calls and clone size come from TCRdb's table, not from the authors' own analysis. This sample is represented by over 1,500 distinct CDR3 sequences; over 65% of them were singletons. Less than 2.5% of the sample belongs to the ten largest clones.

This clonotype was sampled from a female donor with luminal breast cancer. Recombination joined TRBV6-5 with TRBJ2-7; TRBD1 is perhaps the D gene, given 6 matching bases. The specimen sequenced was sorted memory CD4+ effector T cells from a lymph node. Interpreted using the paper, the cell subset or site label stands for: CD45RA-negative sorted CD4+ T cells (memory Tconv or effector/memory Treg). The DNA reads as follows: TGTGCCAGCAGAAGACAGCCACAGGGCGCCTACGAGCAGTACTTC. This is translated as CASRRQPQGAYEQYF.